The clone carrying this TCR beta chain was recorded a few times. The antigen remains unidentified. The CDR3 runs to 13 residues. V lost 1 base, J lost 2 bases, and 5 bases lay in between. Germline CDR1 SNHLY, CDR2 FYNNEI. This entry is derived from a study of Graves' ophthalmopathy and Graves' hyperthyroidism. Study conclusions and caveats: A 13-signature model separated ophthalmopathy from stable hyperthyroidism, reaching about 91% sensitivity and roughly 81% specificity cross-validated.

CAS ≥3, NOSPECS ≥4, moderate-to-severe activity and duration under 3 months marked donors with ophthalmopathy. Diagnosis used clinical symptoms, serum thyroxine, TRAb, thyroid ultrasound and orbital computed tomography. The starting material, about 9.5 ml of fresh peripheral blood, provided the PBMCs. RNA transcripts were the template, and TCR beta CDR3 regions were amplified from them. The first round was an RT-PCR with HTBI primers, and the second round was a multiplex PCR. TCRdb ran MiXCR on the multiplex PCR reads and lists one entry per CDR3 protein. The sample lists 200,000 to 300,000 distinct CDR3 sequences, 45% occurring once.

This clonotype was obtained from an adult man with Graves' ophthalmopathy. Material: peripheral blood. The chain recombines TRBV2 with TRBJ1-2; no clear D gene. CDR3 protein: CASSEDRNYGYTF. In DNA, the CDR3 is TGTGCCAGCAGTGAAGACCGGAACTATGGCTACACCTTC. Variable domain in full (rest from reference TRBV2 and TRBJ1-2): EPEVTQTPSHQVTQMGQEVILRCVPISNHLYFYWYRQILGQKVEFLVSFYNNEISEKSEIFDDQFSVERPDGSNFTLKIRSTKLEDSAMYFCASSEDRNYGYTFGSGTRLTVV.